The 8 T cell receptor beta chains presented below share a single source sample, sequenced in a study of tumor-infiltrating lymphocytes in primary liver carcinoma. Using a constant-region primer together with ProtoScript II reverse transcriptase, TCR beta cDNA was made from 500 ng of total RNA. Three nested multiplex PCR rounds of slightly modified ARM-PCR generated TCR beta libraries. With TRBV1-TRBV30 forward primers and a C-beta reverse primer, the first two PCR rounds were run for around 11 cycles each. One entry per CDR3 protein, called by TCRdb with MiXCR from the multiplex PCR reads. The repertoire holds 310,000 or so distinct CDR3 sequences, nearly 60% seen once, with about a sixth in the top ten. Germline DNA was also extracted, and blood RNA derived from unsorted whole blood. The sequencing sample was made of peripheral blood. The receptor set was obtained from a woman in her twenties or thirties with primary liver carcinoma and hepatitis B virus infection.

Turning to this clonotype: An end of the junction does not agree with germline; a read error may underlie this. The chain has TRBV12-3 or TRBV12-4 and TRBJ2-7; TRBD1 aligns across 9 bases. This CDR3 has 14 residues. Here the CDR3 DNA reads TGTACCAGCAATTTCCGCAGGACAGGGGACGAGCAGTACTTC. Amino acid sequence: CTSNFRRTGDEQYF.

A remark on this clonotype: Relative to the germline gene, one junction end is altered; a read error may explain this. J is TRBJ2-1 and V is TRBV28; 9 bases line up with TRBD1. CDR3 length: 17 residues. CDR1 is MDHEN, CDR2 SYDVKM, per germline. DNA for the CDR3: TGTGCCAGCAGTCCAGAACAGGGGGCAGGGAGAGTCAAAGAGCGGTTCTTC. This encodes CASSPEQGAGRVKERFF.

The rearrangement joins TRBV29-1 to TRBJ1-5, with no clear D. Germline CDR1 SQVTM, CDR2 ANQGSEA. Trimming took 8 bases from V and 7 from J, leaving 12 bases between them. CDR3 length: 11 amino acids. The CDR3 loop reads CSIPPDQPQHF. The CDR3 DNA reads as TGCAGCATTCCCCCGGACCAGCCCCAGCATTTT.

Regarding this clonotype: Since a much larger clone is just one base distant, this may be a read error. The chain links TRBV12-3 or TRBV12-4 to TRBJ2-5; the D gene is possibly TRBD1 (5 bases). CDR3 length: 13 residues. As DNA, the CDR3 is TGTGCCAGCGGTTTATGGGGCGGCGAGACCCAGTACTTC. Translation gives CASGLWGGETQYF.

Comments on this clonotype: At one end, the junction sequence differs from germline, possibly due to a read error. V gene TRBV4-3 combines with J gene TRBJ2-1, with 11 positions matching TRBD1. CDR3 length: 17 amino acids. CDR1 and CDR2 from the germline V gene are LGHNA and YSLEER. The CDR3 DNA follows: TGCGCCCGCAGCCAAGAGGGACCGGGACAGGGGGTCCATGAGCAGTTCTTC. Its translation: CARSQEGPGQGVHEQFF.

This chain links TRBV4-3 with TRBJ2-1; D is possibly TRBD1 (7 bases). Looked up from germline, CDR1 is LGHNA and CDR2 is YSLEER. V was cut by 3 bases and J by 4 bases, with 22 bases left in between. The CDR3 runs 18 residues. The CDR3 DNA reads TGCGCCAGCAGCCACCTGGAGGGACTCGCAGGGGGATACAATGAGCAGTTCTTC. Translation gives CASSHLEGLAGGYNEQFF.

With respect to this clonotype: Just one base apart from a much larger clone, this may be a read error. This likely comes from a read error, as the CDR3 has no conserved phenylalanine or tryptophan at its end. The rearrangement uses TRBV12-3 or TRBV12-4 and TRBJ1-5, with D tentatively TRBD1 (6 bases). The CDR3 is made up of 14 amino acids. With 1 base removed from V and 12 bases from J, the gap between germline ends came to 16 bases. The CDR3 DNA follows: TGTGCCAGCAGTTTAGGAGGGGGGAATCTCCTCCAGCATTCT. The encoded protein is CASSLGGGNLLQHS.

The chain joins TRBV6-1 to TRBJ2-1, with 8 positions matching TRBD2. The ends lost 6 bases at V and 4 bases at J; junction bases unmatched: 11. The CDR3 sequence is 16 residues long. From germline, CDR1 is MNHNS and CDR2 SASEGT. CDR3 sequence reads: CASSGPGTSGYNEQFF. Written as DNA, the CDR3 is TGTGCCAGCAGCGGGCCTGGGACTAGTGGGTACAATGAGCAGTTCTTC.